The subject of this entry is one TCR beta chain. Its binding antigen is unknown. Nothing much larger sits one base from this clone, and base qualities are not available. The immunoSEQ Assay, a bias-controlled multiplex PCR, was used to amplify TCRbeta CDR3 regions from genomic DNA. The source study handled its data this way. The number of nucleated cells in each sample was estimated from the amplification of reference gene primers within the assay. To quantify the absolute abundance of each unique TCRbeta CDR3 rearrangement, sequence reads were collapsed and filtered. Productive Simpson clonality was computed per sample as the square root of Simpson's diversity index over productive rearrangements. TCRdb holds this immuneACCESS table with in-frame rearrangements only. Some clones are missing; in checked studies, unresolved V genes explain under half, and the rest has no known cause. The DNA gave D and trimming, while V, J and clone size come from that table. This sample holds hundreds of thousands of clones; around 90% were observed only once. The ten top clones hold roughly 14% of the sample.

The CDR3 covers 16 residues, taking in both the cysteine and the phenylalanine. Just CDR3 DNA is preserved here, 48 bases in frame from base 1. V lost 3 bases and J lost 5 bases, and the count of bases not matched to a germline gene is 8. Per the germline V gene, SGHNT is the CDR1 and YENEEA is the CDR2. The sample comes from a study of blood T cell repertoires in COVID-19 (TCRdb year 2020). With respect to the entire study: Samples covering the acute and convalescent phases of COVID-19 were provided by collaborators in the United States, Italy and Spain. Subjects who had been exposed to COVID-19, were actively infected with it, or had recovered from it provided the deeply sampled blood TCRbeta repertoires that made up the dataset. The material from the prospective study consisted of cDNA or gDNA derived from T cells, B-cell-depleted T cells, or PBMCs. HLA class I and class II types, where available, came from metadata supplied by the sample provider rather than from assay-based typing. Nearly every sample came with metadata listing a de-identified subject ID, COVID-19 status, age in years and sex. The samples were drawn from two sources: the first 160 participants of the ongoing ImmuneRACE study, and 950 to 1,500 subjects contributed by 6 global collaborators. The repertoires were released in a freely available public database intended as a resource for research on the immune response to SARS-CoV-2.

Paper-wide results and their limitations: The amount of clinical and demographic metadata varied by source and participant and was provided uncurated.

In the prospective study, participants were 18 to 89 years old, resided in 25 or so geographic areas of the United States, and were enrolled through a virtual design. Cohort assignment in the prospective study relied on participant-reported clinical history from a screening survey and a study questionnaire. In the prospective study, whole blood, serum and a nasopharyngeal or oropharyngeal swab were collected from each participant by mobile phlebotomists. Over a roughly 2-month period, participants in the prospective study had the option of providing additional blood draws and questionnaires. Before DNA extraction, blood samples from the prospective study were shipped at room temperature or frozen.

The V and J genes are TRBV11-3 and TRBJ2-3, and TRBD2 matches 10 of the central bases. This receptor was obtained from a woman aged 45-65 years with acute COVID-19. The sample consisted of PBMCs or T cells enriched from blood (not recorded which). The CDR3 sequence is CASSFGLAGVGDTQYF. The DNA reads TGTGCCAGCAGCTTCGGGCTAGCGGGAGTTGGAGATACGCAGTATTTT.